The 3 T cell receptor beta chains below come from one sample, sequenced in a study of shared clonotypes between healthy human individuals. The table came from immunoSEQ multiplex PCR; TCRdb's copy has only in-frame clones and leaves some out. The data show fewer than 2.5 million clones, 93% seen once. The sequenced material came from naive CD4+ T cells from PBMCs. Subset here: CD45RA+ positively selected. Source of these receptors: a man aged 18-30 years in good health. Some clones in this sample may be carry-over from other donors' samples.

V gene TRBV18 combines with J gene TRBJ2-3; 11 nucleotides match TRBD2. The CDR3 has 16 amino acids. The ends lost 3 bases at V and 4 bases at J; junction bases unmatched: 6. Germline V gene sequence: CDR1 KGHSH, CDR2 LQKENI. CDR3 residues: CASSPNLAGGPDTQYF. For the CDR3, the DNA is TGTGCCAGCTCACCGAATCTAGCGGGAGGACCAGATACGCAGTATTTT.

CDR3: CAWSSTSWRFLNTEAFF. In nucleotides, the CDR3 is TGTGCCTGGAGTTCGACCTCCTGGCGGTTTCTGAACACTGAAGCTTTCTTT. The rearrangement uses TRBV30 and TRBJ1-1, with unresolved D. CDR3 length: 17 residues. V was pared by 2 bases and J by 0 bases, with 19 bases between. Germline loops: CDR1 GTSNPN, CDR2 SVGIG (reference sequence).

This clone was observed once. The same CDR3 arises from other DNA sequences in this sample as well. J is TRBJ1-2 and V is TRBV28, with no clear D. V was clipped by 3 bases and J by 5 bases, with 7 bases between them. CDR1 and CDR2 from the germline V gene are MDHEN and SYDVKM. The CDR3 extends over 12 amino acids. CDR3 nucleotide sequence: TGTGCCAGCAGTTTGGAACGGTATGGCTACACCTTC. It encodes CASSLERYGYTF.